This T cell receptor beta chain was sequenced during a study of somatic mutations in cytotoxic T cells in rheumatoid arthritis. This CDR3 has 16 residues. V was cut by 7 bases and J by 0 bases, with 16 bases left in between. CDR1 is LNHDA, CDR2 SQIVND, per germline (reference sequence). By positive magnetic bead selection, CD4+ and CD8+ cells were isolated, and their purity was checked by flow cytometry. The table came from immunoSEQ multiplex PCR; TCRdb's copy has only in-frame clones and leaves some out. The top ten hold around 6.9% of the sample, which has about 20,000 clones, roughly 85% seen once.

The chain uses TRBV19 and TRBJ2-1, with TRBD1 as a possible D gene (6 bases). The receptor comes from a woman between 35 and 50 years old with rheumatoid arthritis. The sample was CD8+ T cells sorted from blood. CDR3 bases: TGTGCCAGTAACCATTTGGGGGCAGACTCCTACAATGAGCAGTTCTTC. Amino acids: CASNHLGADSYNEQFF.